The 19 T cell receptor beta chains given below trace back to one sample, sequenced in a study of radiotherapy plus CTLA-4 blockade in lung cancer. The repertoire was sequenced with immunoSEQ multiplex PCR; TCRdb's copy has only in-frame clones and lacks some. The sample lists under 95,000 clones; 78% were seen once. Sequenced material: peripheral blood, taken from a patient treated with radiotherapy plus ipilimumab. These receptors were taken from a human donor with non-small cell lung cancer whose response to radiotherapy plus ipilimumab could not be evaluated. Some clones in this sample may be carry-over from other donors' samples.

The chain recombines TRBV6-6 with TRBJ1-1; D is undetermined. Trimming removed 2 bases at V and 6 bases at J, with 16 bases between. Looked up from germline, CDR1 is MNHNY and CDR2 is SVGAGI (reference sequence). The CDR3 sequence is 15 residues long. In DNA, the CDR3 is TGTGCCAGCAGTTACCCCGCTTACAGTTACCCTGAAGCTTTCTTT. Translated: CASSYPAYSYPEAFF.

This clone occurred many times. The genes are TRBV6-1 and TRBJ2-7, with D perhaps TRBD2 (5 bases). The CDR3 is 10 amino acids. Germline V gene lookup returns CDR1 MNHNS and CDR2 SASEGT. Trimming removed 11 bases from V and 3 bases from J, with 8 bases in between. CDR3 in DNA: TGTGCCGCAGGACTCTACGAGCAGTACTTC. The encoded protein is CAAGLYEQYF.

This chain links TRBV5-1 with TRBJ2-4; tentatively, D is TRBD1 (6 bases). Germline values: CDR1 SGHRS, CDR2 YFSETQ. This CDR3 region has 13 residues. Trimming shortened V by 0 bases and J by 7 bases, and 8 bases separated the two germline ends. Written as DNA, the CDR3 is TGCGCCAGCAGCTTGGCCACAGGGAACATTCAGTACTTC. Its translation: CASSLATGNIQYF.

CDR3 sequence: CATKKGQGRAYEQYF. DNA for the CDR3: TGTGCCACCAAAAAGGGGCAGGGAAGGGCCTACGAGCAGTACTTC. This chain uses TRBV28 with TRBJ2-7; maybe TRBD1 (5 bases). Trimming removed 10 bases at V and 2 bases at J, with 21 bases between. This CDR3 comprises 15 residues. Germline loops: CDR1 MDHEN, CDR2 SYDVKM.

This chain links TRBV5-4 with TRBJ2-7; TRBD1 might be the D (6 bases). Germline V gene sequence: CDR1 SGHNT, CDR2 YYREEE (reference sequence). The V gene lost 3 bases and the J gene lost 1 base, with 14 bases spanning the gap. The CDR3 totals 15 residues. The CDR3 region has the DNA TGTGCCAGCAGCTCCCAGGGGCGATCGTCCTACGAGCAGTACTTC. Its protein product is CASSSQGRSSYEQYF. The full variable domain, rest sourced from reference TRBV5-4 and TRBJ2-7, is ETGVTQSPTHLIKTRGQQVTLRCSSQSGHNTVSWYQQALGQGPQFIFQYYREEENGRGNFPPRFSGLQFPNYSSELNVNALELDDSALYLCASSSQGRSSYEQYFGPGTRLTVT.

The chain carries TRBV2 and TRBJ2-7; D is perhaps TRBD1 (5 bases). Germline CDR1 SNHLY, CDR2 FYNNEI. The CDR3 spans 12 residues. The ends were cut back, 6 bases at V and 5 bases at J, with 11 bases in the middle. The CDR3 sequence: CASSPPRDEQYF. The CDR3 bases are TGTGCCAGCAGCCCCCCCAGGGACGAGCAGTACTTC.

The chain uses TRBV4-2 and TRBJ1-1; no clear D gene. The CDR3 is 13 residues long. Germline V CDR1 and CDR2: LGHNA, YNFKEQ. The germline V and J ends were trimmed by 8 bases and 1 base, with 11 bases remaining between them. The CDR3 bases are TGTGCCAGCGCCCTCGGGGAGAACACTGAAGCTTTCTTT. It translates to CASALGENTEAFF.

This chain connects TRBV5-4 to TRBJ2-7; D uncertain. V was shortened by 2 bases and J by 0 bases, with 6 bases between the two germline ends. In germline, CDR1 is SGHNT, CDR2 YYREEE (reference sequence). The CDR3 runs 13 residues. In nucleotides, the CDR3 is TGTGCCAGCAGCTTCTTACTCTCCTACGAGCAGTACTTC. Protein product: CASSFLLSYEQYF.

This rearrangement joins TRBV5-1 to TRBJ2-1, with 8 positions matching TRBD2. V lost 1 base and J lost 9; bases outside the gene matches: 9. Germline CDR1 reads SGHRS; CDR2 reads YFSETQ. The CDR3 is made up of 15 amino acids. In DNA, the CDR3 is TGCGCCAGCAGCTTGAGAAGCGGGGGTGAATCTGAGCAGTTCTTC. Protein: CASSLRSGGESEQFF.

Concerning this clone: Other DNA sequences of this sample code for an identical CDR3. J is TRBJ1-1 and V is TRBV7-2, with TRBD1 matching 7 bases. Germline assignment: CDR1 SGHTA and CDR2 FQGNSA. This CDR3 is 14 amino acids long. With 5 bases clipped from V and 0 bases from J, the junction kept 3 bases outside the gene matches. CDR3: CASSLGQVNTEAFF. In DNA, the CDR3 is TGTGCCAGCAGCCTCGGACAGGTGAACACTGAAGCTTTCTTT.

The rearrangement uses TRBV27 and TRBJ1-1; TRBD1 matches 9 bases. CDR3 length: 17 residues. With V trimmed by 5 bases and J by 0 bases, 10 bases remained unmatched. Germline V lookup: CDR1 MNHEY, CDR2 SMNVEV (reference sequence). Written as DNA, the CDR3 is TGTGCCAGCAGTCCCAGATTTACAGGGGGCCTGAACACTGAAGCTTTCTTT. Amino acid sequence: CASSPRFTGGLNTEAFF.

The genes are TRBV5-1 and TRBJ1-3; TRBD1 matches 8 bases. The V gene end was trimmed by 2 bases and the J gene end by 8 bases; junction bases not matched to a gene: 3. Per the germline V gene, CDR1 is SGHRS and CDR2 is YFSETQ. The CDR3 is 13 residues long. Written as DNA, the CDR3 is TGCGCCAGCAGCTTTACAGGGGGAGACACCATATATTTT. Its protein product is CASSFTGGDTIYF.

The CDR3: CASSVGHSLGYGYTF. The CDR3 bases are TGTGCCAGCAGTGTGGGGCATTCCCTCGGCTATGGCTACACCTTC. This chain links TRBV6-1 with TRBJ1-2, with D possibly matching TRBD1 (5 bases). CDR3 size: 15 residues. V shed 4 bases and J shed 4 bases, with 16 bases lying between them. Germline V gene data show CDR1 as MNHNS and CDR2 as SASEGT.

The chain is built from TRBV30 and TRBJ1-1; D is possibly TRBD1 (6 bases). Trimming took off 5 bases at V and 6 bases at J, with 13 bases between the two ends. This CDR3 is built from 12 residues. The germline gives CDR1 GTSNPN, CDR2 SVGIG (reference sequence). CDR3 nucleotide sequence: TGTGCCTGGTTGGGGGCGAGTTCTGAAGCTTTCTTT. It is translated as CAWLGASSEAFF.

This rearrangement joins TRBV18 to TRBJ1-1; D remains unclear. The CDR3 runs 14 residues. Germline V gives CDR1 KGHSH, CDR2 LQKENI. The V end was cut by 3 bases, the J end by 8 bases, with 16 bases between. Written as DNA, the CDR3 is TGTGCCAGCTCACCGTTCCAGGATTATACCGAAGCTTTCTTT. Translated, it gives CASSPFQDYTEAFF.

The chain couples TRBV7-2 to TRBJ2-7; 7 bases fit TRBD1. The CDR3 length is 12 residues. In germline, CDR1 is SGHTA, CDR2 FQGNSA. Unmatched junction bases numbered 2, after V lost 3 bases and J lost 6 bases. The CDR3 sequence: CASSLTGREQYF. The CDR3 DNA reads as TGTGCCAGCAGCTTGACAGGGCGCGAGCAGTACTTC.

Remarks on this clone: Germline and junction disagree at one end, which may indicate a read error. The J gene is TRBJ2-7, the V gene TRBV4-2; TRBD2 matches 9 bases. Germline V gene data show CDR1 as LGHNA and CDR2 as YNFKEQ. This CDR3 comprises 16 residues. CDR3 sequence reads: CANSQGRVAGVHEQYF. CDR3 sequence (DNA): TGTGCCAACAGCCAAGGGAGAGTAGCGGGGGTCCACGAGCAGTACTTC.

The chain joins TRBV6-1 to TRBJ2-7; a possible D gene is TRBD2 (6 bases). Germline lookup yields CDR1 MNHNS and CDR2 SASEGT. The CDR3 runs 15 residues. Trimming shortened V by 7 bases and J by 3 bases, and 19 bases separated the two germline ends. The CDR3 here is CASMPNPGLNYEQYF. Here the CDR3 DNA reads TGTGCCAGCATGCCTAACCCGGGACTGAACTACGAGCAGTACTTC.

This rearrangement joins TRBV19 to TRBJ2-4; D might be TRBD1 (6 bases). The germline V and J ends were trimmed by 3 bases and 6 bases, with 12 bases remaining between them. CDR3 size: 14 residues. Germline CDR1 and CDR2: LNHDA and SQIVND (reference sequence). In nucleotides, the CDR3 is TGTGCCAGTAGTATTTCCAGGGGCAGAAACATTCAGTACTTC. Translating gives CASSISRGRNIQYF.